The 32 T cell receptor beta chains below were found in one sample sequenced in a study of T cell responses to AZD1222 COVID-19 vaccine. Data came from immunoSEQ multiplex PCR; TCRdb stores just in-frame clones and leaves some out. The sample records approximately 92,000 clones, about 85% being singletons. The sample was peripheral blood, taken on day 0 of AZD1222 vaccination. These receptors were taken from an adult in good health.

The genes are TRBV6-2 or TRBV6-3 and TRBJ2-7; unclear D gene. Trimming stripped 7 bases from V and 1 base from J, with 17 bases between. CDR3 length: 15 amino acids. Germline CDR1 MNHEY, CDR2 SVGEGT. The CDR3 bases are TGTGCCAGCACCCCTCGGGCAGCCCGTTCCTACGAGCAGTACTTC. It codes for CASTPRAARSYEQYF.

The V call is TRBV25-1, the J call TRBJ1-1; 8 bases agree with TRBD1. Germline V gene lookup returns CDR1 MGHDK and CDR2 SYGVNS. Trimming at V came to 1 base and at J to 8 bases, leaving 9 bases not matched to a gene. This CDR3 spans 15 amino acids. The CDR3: CASSESAERDREAFF. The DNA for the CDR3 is TGTGCCAGCAGTGAATCCGCCGAGCGGGACAGGGAAGCTTTCTTT. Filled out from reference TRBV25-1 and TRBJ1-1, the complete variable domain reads EADIYQTPRYLVIGTGKKITLECSQTMGHDKMYWYQQDPGMELHLIHYSYGVNSTEKGDLSSESTVSRIRTEHFPLTLESARPSHTSQYLCASSESAERDREAFFGQGTRLTVV.

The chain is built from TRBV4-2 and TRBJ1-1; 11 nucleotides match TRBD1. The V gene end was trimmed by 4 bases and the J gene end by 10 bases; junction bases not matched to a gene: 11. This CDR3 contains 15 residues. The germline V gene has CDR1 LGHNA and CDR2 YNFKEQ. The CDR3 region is CASSRTGQGAVGAFF. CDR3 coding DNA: TGTGCCAGCAGCCGAACCGGACAGGGGGCTGTCGGAGCTTTCTTT.

DNA of the CDR3: TGTGCCACCCGAGCCATTAGCGACTACAATGAGCAGTTCTTC. As protein: CATRAISDYNEQFF. The chain joins TRBV11-2 to TRBJ2-1; a weak D match, TRBD2 (5 bases). The length of the CDR3 is 14 residues. The ends were cut back, 10 bases at V and 3 bases at J, with 16 bases in the middle. CDR1 is SGHAT, CDR2 FQNNGV, per germline.

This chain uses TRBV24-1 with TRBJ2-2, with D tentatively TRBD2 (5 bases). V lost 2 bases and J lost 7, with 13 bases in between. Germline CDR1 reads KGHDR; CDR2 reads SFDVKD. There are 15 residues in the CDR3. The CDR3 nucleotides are TGTGCCACCAGTGATTCTCCGGGGAGTGTCGGGGAGCTGTTTTTT. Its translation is CATSDSPGSVGELFF.

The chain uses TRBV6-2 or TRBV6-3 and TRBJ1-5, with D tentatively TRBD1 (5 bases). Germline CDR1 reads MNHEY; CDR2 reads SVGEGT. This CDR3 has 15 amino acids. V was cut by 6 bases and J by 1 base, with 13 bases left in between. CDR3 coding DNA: TGTGCCAGCAGCTCCCAATGGGACAGCAATCAGCCCCAGCATTTT. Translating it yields CASSSQWDSNQPQHF.

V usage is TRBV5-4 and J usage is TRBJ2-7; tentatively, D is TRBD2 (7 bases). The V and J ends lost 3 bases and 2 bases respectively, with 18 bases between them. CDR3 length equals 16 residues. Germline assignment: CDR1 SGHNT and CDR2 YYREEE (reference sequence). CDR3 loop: CASSSRLRGGPYEQYF. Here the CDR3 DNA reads TGTGCCAGCAGCTCCCGTCTACGCGGGGGCCCCTACGAGCAGTACTTC.

The CDR3 reads CASSLGPGGENQPQHF. CDR3 coding DNA: TGCGCCAGCAGCTTGGGTCCCGGGGGCGAAAATCAGCCCCAGCATTTT. This chain links TRBV5-1 with TRBJ1-5; D perhaps matches TRBD1 (6 bases). CDR3 length: 16 amino acids. The V end was cut by 0 bases, the J end by 4 bases, with 14 bases between. Germline loops: CDR1 SGHRS, CDR2 YFSETQ.

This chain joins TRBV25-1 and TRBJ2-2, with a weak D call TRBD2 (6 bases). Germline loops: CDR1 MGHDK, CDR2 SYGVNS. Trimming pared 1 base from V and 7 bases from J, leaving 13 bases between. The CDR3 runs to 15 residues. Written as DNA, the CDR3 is TGTGCCAGCAGTGAATGGGGCGGGGAGAACGGGGAGCTGTTTTTT. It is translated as CASSEWGGENGELFF.

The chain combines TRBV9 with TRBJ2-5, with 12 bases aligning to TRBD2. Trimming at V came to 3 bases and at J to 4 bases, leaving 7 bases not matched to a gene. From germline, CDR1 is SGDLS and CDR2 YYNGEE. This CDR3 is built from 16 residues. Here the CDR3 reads CASSELAGGLPETQYF. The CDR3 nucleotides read TGTGCCAGCAGCGAACTAGCGGGGGGACTCCCAGAGACCCAGTACTTC.

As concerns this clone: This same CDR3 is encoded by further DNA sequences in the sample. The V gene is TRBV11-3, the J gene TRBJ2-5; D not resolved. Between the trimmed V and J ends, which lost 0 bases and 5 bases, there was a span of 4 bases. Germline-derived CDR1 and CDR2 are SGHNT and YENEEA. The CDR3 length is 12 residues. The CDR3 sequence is CASSLDGETQYF. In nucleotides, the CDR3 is TGTGCCAGCAGCTTAGACGGGGAGACCCAGTACTTC.

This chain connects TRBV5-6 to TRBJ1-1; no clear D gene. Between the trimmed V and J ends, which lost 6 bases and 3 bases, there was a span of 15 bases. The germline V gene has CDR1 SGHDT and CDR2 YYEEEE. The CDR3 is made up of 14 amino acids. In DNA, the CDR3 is TGTGCCAGCACCTGGATAGGGAGTGACACTGAAGCTTTCTTT. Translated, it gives CASTWIGSDTEAFF.

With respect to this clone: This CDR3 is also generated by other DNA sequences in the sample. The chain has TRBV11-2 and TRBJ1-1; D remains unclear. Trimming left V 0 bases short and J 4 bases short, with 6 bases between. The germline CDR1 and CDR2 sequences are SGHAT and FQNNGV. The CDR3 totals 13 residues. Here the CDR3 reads CASSLDRATEAFF. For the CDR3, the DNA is TGTGCCAGCAGCTTAGATCGGGCCACTGAAGCTTTCTTT.

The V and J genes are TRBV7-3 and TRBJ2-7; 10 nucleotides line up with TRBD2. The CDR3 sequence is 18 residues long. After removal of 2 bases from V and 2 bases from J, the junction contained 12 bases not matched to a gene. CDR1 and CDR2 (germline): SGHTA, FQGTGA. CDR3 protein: CASSLGFPSGSPPYEQYV. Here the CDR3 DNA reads TGTGCCAGCAGCTTAGGCTTCCCTAGCGGGAGCCCCCCCTACGAGCAGTACGTC.

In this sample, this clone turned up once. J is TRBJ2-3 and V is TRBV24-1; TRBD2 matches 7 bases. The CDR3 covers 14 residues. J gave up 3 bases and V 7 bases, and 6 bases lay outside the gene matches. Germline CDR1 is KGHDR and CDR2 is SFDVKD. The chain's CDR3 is CATRGSGVTDTQYF. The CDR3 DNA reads TGTGCCACCAGGGGGAGCGGGGTAACAGATACGCAGTATTTT.

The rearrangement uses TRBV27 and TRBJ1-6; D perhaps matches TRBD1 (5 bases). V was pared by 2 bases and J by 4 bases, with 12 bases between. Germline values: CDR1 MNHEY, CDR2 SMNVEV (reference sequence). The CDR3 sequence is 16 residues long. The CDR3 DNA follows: TGTGCCAGCAGTTTAGAGGGGAACTCTTATAATTCACCCCTCCACTTT. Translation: CASSLEGNSYNSPLHF.

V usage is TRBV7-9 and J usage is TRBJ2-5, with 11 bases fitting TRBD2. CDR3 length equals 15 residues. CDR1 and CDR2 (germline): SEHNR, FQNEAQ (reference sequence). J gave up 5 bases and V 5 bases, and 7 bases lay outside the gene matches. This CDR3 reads CASSLSGGALETQYF. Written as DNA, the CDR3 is TGTGCCAGCAGCCTTAGCGGGGGGGCCCTTGAGACCCAGTACTTC.

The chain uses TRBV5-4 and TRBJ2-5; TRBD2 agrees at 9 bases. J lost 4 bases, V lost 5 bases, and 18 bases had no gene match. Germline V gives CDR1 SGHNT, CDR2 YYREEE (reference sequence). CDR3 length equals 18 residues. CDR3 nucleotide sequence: TGTGCCAGCAGAATTTTAACTAATAGCGGGGGCTCGGGAGAGACCCAGTACTTC. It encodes CASRILTNSGGSGETQYF.

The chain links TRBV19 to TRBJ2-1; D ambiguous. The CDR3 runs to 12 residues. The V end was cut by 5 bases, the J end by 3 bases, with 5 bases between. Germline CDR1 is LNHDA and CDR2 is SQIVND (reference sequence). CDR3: CASSPNYNEQFF. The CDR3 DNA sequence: TGTGCCAGTAGTCCTAACTACAATGAGCAGTTCTTC.

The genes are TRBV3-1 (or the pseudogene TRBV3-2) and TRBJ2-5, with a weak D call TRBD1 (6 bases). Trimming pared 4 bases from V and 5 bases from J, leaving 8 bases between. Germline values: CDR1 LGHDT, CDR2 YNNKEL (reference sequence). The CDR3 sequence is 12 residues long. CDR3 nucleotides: TGTGCCAGCAGCCCAGGGGCGGAGACCCAGTACTTC. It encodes CASSPGAETQYF.

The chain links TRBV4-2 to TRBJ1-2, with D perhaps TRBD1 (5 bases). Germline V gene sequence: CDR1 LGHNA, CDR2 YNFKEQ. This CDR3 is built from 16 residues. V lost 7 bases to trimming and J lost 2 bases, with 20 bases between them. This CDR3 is CASTFKGRSKNYGYTF. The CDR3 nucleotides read TGTGCCAGCACCTTTAAGGGGAGGAGTAAGAACTATGGCTACACCTTC.

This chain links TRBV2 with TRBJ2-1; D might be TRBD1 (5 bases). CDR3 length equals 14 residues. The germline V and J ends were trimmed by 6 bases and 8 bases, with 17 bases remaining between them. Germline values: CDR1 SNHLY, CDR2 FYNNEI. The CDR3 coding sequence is TGTGCCAGCAGCACCGGGCTAAAAGGGGATGAGCAGTTCTTC. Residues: CASSTGLKGDEQFF.

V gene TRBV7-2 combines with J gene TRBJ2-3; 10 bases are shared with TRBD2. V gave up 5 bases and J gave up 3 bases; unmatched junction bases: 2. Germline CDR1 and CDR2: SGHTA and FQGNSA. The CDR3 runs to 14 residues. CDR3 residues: CASSLGLATDTQYF. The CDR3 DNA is TGTGCCAGCAGCCTGGGACTAGCGACAGATACGCAGTATTTT.

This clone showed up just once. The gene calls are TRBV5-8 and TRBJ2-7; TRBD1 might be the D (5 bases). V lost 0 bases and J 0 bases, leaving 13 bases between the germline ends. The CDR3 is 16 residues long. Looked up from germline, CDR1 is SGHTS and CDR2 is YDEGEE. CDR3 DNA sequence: TGTGCCAGCAGCTTGGGTAGGTGGGGCGGCTCCTACGAGCAGTACGTC. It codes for CASSLGRWGGSYEQYV.

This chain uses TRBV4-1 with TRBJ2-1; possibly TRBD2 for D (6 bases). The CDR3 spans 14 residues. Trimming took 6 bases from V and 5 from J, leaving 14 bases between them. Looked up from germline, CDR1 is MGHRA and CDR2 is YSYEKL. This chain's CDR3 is CASRGGTIDNEQFF. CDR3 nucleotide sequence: TGCGCCAGCAGGGGCGGGACGATCGACAATGAGCAGTTCTTC.

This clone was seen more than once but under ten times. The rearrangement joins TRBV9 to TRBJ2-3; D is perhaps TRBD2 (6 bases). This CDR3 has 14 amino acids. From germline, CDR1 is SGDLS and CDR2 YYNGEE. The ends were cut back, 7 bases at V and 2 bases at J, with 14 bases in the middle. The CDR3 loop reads CASGQGGYTDTQYF. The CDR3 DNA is TGTGCCAGCGGACAAGGAGGGTACACAGATACGCAGTATTTT.

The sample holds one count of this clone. CDR3 bases: TGCGCCAGCAGCCAAGAAGACCCTTCCGGGGCACGGTCCGGCACAGATACGCAGTATTTT. Translation: CASSQEDPSGARSGTDTQYF. V gene TRBV4-3 combines with J gene TRBJ2-3; D possibly uses TRBD1 or TRBD2 (5 bases each). CDR3 length: 20 amino acids. Trimming took off 0 bases at V and 1 base at J, with 23 bases between the two ends. CDR1 is LGHNA, CDR2 YSLEER, per germline.

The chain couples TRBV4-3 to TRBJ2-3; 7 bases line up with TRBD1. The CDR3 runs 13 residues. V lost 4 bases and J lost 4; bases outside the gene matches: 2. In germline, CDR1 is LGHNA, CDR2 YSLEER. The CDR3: CASSPGTADTQYF. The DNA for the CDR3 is TGCGCCAGCAGCCCCGGGACAGCAGATACGCAGTATTTT.

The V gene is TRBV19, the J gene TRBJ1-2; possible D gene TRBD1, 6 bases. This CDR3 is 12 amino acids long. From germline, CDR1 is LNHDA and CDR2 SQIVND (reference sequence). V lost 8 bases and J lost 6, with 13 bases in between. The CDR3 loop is CASCNRADGYTF. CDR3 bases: TGTGCCAGTTGTAACAGGGCTGATGGCTACACCTTC.

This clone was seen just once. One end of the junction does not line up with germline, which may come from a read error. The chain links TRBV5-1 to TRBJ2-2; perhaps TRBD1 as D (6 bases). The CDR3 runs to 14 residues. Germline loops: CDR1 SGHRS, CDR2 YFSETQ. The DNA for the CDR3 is TGTGCCAGCAGCTTGTATCCGGGGACAGGGGAGCTGTTTTTT. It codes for CASSLYPGTGELFF. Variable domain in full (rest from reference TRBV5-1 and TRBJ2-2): KAGVTQTPRYLIKTRGQQVTLSCSPISGHRSVSWYQQTPGQGLQFLFEYFSETQRNKGNFPGRFSGRQFSNSRSEMNVSTLELGDSALYLCASSLYPGTGELFFGEGSRLTVL.

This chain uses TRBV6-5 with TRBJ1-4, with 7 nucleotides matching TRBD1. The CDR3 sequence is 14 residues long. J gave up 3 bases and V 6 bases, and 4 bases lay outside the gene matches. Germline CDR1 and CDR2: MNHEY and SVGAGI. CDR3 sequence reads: CASSPTGPNEKLFF. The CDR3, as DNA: TGTGCCAGCAGCCCGACAGGGCCTAATGAAAAACTGTTTTTT.

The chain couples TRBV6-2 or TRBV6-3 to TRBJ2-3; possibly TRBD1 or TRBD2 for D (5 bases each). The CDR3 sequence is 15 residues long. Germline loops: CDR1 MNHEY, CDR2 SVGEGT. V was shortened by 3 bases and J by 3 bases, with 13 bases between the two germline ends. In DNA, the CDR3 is TGTGCCAGCAGTTATGGGGGTCATCGGACAGATACGCAGTATTTT. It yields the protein CASSYGGHRTDTQYF.